Sequencing of this TCR beta chain was carried out in a study of blood T cell repertoires in COVID-19. Looking at the study overall: The cDNA or gDNA used as material had been derived from T cells, B-cell-depleted T cells, or PBMCs.

In germline, CDR1 is SGHNT, CDR2 YYREEE (reference sequence). The CDR3 consists of 13 residues. The germline V and J ends were trimmed by 5 bases and 4 bases, with 13 bases remaining between them. Clones were read by immunoSEQ multiplex PCR, and TCRdb kept only the in-frame ones, dropping some. The repertoire has 300,000 to 400,000 clones, 85% of them found once; the top ten carry 1.5% to 2%. Exposed enrollees had met someone with a PCR-confirmed or clinician-diagnosed COVID-19 case at some point within the 2 weeks before study entry. Sequenced material: PBMCs or T cells enriched from blood (not recorded which). The TCR sequence derives from a woman in her 30s who had been exposed to COVID-19. The chain is built from TRBV5-4 and TRBJ2-7, with D tentatively TRBD2 (6 bases). CDR3 DNA sequence: TGTGCCAGCAGTCCCAGACGGGGGTACGAGCAGTACTTC. Protein: CASSPRRGYEQYF.